This T cell receptor beta chain was sequenced during a study of PD-1 blockade in classical Hodgkin lymphoma. Sequencing was performed with immunoSEQ multiplex PCR; in TCRdb, only in-frame clones are kept and a portion is missing. The sample yields about 97,000 clones, roughly 88% seen once. After autologous stem cell transplantation all patients relapsed, and prior brentuximab vedotin exposure differed between cohorts. This sequence originates from a human donor with classical Hodgkin lymphoma. The sequencing used peripheral blood mononuclear cells (PBMCs), collected at baseline.

CDR3 in DNA: TGTGCCAGCAGCTTGAGGGGGACTAGCGGGCCCTACGAGCAGTACTTC. The encoded protein is CASSLRGTSGPYEQYF. The rearrangement uses TRBV7-3 and TRBJ2-7; 12 nucleotides match TRBD2. The CDR3 sequence is 16 residues long. Germline-derived CDR1 and CDR2 are SGHTA and FQGTGA. Trimming at V came to 3 bases and at J to 2 bases, leaving 5 bases not matched to a gene.